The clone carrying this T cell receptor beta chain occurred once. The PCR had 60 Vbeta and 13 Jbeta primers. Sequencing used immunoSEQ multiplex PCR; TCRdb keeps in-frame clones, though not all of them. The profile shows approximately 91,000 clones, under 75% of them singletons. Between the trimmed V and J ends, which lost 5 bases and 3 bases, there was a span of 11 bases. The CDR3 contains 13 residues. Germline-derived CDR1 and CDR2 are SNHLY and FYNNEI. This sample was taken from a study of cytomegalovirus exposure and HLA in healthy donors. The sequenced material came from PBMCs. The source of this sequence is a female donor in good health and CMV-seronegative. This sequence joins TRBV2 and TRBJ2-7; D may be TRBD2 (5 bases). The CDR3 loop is CASSWWENYEQYF. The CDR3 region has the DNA TGTGCCAGCAGTTGGTGGGAGAACTACGAGCAGTACTTC.